This T cell receptor (beta chain) was retrieved from a study of CD8 T cells in ankylosing spondylitis. Findings and limits, study-wide: Disease-linked clones were found to be CD8+ and relatively rare in peripheral blood.

TCRdb independently ran MiXCR on the 5' RACE reads; one entry per CDR3 protein. The data show fewer than 250,000 distinct CDR3 sequences, 10% to 13% seen once. This clonotype was seen at least ten times. Its antigen is unknown. The germline V gene encodes CDR1 SEHNR and CDR2 FQNEAQ (reference sequence). CDR3 length: 12 residues. Trimming removed 7 bases at V and 3 bases at J, with 9 bases between. The genes are TRBV7-9 and TRBJ1-1, with D unclear. This receptor was identified in a male donor with ankylosing spondylitis or in good health (not recorded which). Source material: blood, either unsorted or a sorted T cell fraction (not recorded which). The chain's CDR3 is CASTQSDTEAFF. CDR3 sequence (DNA): TGTGCCAGCACCCAGAGCGACACTGAAGCTTTCTTT.